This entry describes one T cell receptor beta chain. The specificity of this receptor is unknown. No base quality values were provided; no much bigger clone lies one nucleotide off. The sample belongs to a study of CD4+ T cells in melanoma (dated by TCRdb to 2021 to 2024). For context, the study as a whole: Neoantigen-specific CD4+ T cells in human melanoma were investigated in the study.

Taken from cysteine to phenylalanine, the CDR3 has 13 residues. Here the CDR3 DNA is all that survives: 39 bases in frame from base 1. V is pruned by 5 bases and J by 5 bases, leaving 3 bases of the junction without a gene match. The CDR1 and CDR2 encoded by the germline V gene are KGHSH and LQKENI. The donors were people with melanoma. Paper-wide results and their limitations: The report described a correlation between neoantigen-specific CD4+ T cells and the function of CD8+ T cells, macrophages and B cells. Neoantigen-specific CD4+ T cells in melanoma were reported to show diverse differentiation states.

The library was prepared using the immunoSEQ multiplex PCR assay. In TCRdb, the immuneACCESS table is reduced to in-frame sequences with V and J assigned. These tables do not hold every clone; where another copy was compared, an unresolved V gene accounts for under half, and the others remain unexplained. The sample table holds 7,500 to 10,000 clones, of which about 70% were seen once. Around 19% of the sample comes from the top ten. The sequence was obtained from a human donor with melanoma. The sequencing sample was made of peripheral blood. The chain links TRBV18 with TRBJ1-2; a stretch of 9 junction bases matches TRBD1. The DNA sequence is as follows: TGTGCCAGCTCATCGGGACAGGGTTATGGCTACACCTTC. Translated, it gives CASSSGQGYGYTF.